These 29 T cell receptor beta chains share one sample of origin, sequenced in a study of regulatory T cells in long-lasting Graves disease. Building of the TCR beta libraries involved iRepertoire HTBI primers and Arm-PCR of CDR3 regions. TCRdb passed the multiplex PCR reads through MiXCR, listing each CDR3 protein once. The sample lists around 500,000 distinct CDR3 sequences; about 16% were seen once. Indicated time point: newly diagnosed GD, antithyroid drugs for less than 3 months. Construction of the TCR library relied on RNA isolated from PBMCs. These same records also appear under a second study, on T cells in Graves' hyperthyroidism and ophthalmopathy.

Sequencing used peripheral blood mononuclear cells (PBMCs), obtained at new diagnosis, from a patient treated with antithyroid drugs. The receptors were sampled from a woman aged 35-65 years with Graves disease.

This clonotype was counted ten times or more. The rearrangement uses TRBV2 and TRBJ2-3; D uncertain. Germline V gives CDR1 SNHLY, CDR2 FYNNEI. CDR3 length: 16 amino acids. Trimming took off 0 bases at V and 3 bases at J, with 13 bases between the two ends. In DNA form, the CDR3 reads TGTGCCAGCAGTGAAGCGCGAACAGCAACTACAGATACGCAGTATTTT. Its protein product is CASSEARTATTDTQYF.

The chain couples TRBV27 to TRBJ1-5; D possibly corresponds to TRBD1 (6 bases). CDR1 and CDR2 from the germline V gene are MNHEY and SMNVEV (reference sequence). The germline V and J ends were trimmed by 1 base and 7 bases, with 14 bases remaining between them. The CDR3 loop spans 15 amino acids. In DNA, the CDR3 is TGTGCCAGCAGTTTATTAAGGGGGGCAGGCCAGCCCCAGCATTTT. It yields the protein CASSLLRGAGQPQHF.

The chain carries TRBV6-4 and TRBJ1-2, with D uncertain. The V gene's germline CDR1 is MRHNA and CDR2 SNTAGT. Deletions cut 8 bases from V and 7 bases from J, with 20 bases between. This CDR3 is 14 amino acids long. DNA of the CDR3: TGTGCCAGCTGTCTTTCTCAAAAAGTACGTGGCTACACCTTC. Translation gives CASCLSQKVRGYTF.

The CDR3 protein is CSVRTGGNEQFF. In DNA form, the CDR3 reads TGCAGCGTCCGGACAGGGGGCAATGAGCAGTTCTTC. The V and J genes are TRBV29-1 and TRBJ2-1; 10 nucleotides agree with TRBD1. CDR1 and CDR2 from the germline V gene are SQVTM and ANQGSEA. Trimming cost V 6 bases and J 6 bases; bases outside gene matches: 2. This CDR3 is 12 amino acids long.

This clonotype was observed at least ten times. J is TRBJ1-4 and V is TRBV6-1; D not resolved. This CDR3 has 13 amino acids. In germline, CDR1 is MNHNS, CDR2 SASEGT. V lost 6 bases and J lost 5, with 10 bases in between. This CDR3 is CASSVGQNEKLFF. The CDR3 DNA reads as TGTGCCAGCAGCGTCGGCCAGAATGAAAAACTGTTTTTT.

In its sample, this clonotype was seen many times. V is TRBV12-3 or TRBV12-4 and J is TRBJ2-2, with D tentatively TRBD1 or TRBD2 (5 bases each). V was trimmed by 3 bases and J by 0 bases, leaving 8 bases between them. This CDR3 has 15 amino acids. The chain's CDR3 is CASSFGGTNTGELFF. Written as DNA, the CDR3 is TGTGCCAGCAGTTTTGGGGGAACGAACACCGGGGAGCTGTTTTTT.

This clonotype was recorded at least ten times. V is TRBV7-2 and J is TRBJ1-5; D gene uncertain. The CDR3 consists of 12 residues. CDR1 is SGHTA and CDR2 is FQGNSA in the germline V gene. With 5 bases removed from V and 11 bases from J, the gap between germline ends came to 13 bases. The CDR3 region is CASSVGPKAQHF. The CDR3 DNA is TGTGCCAGCAGCGTCGGACCGAAGGCCCAGCATTTT.

This chain joins TRBV30 and TRBJ1-4, with D tentatively TRBD1 (6 bases). Germline CDR1 and CDR2: GTSNPN and SVGIG (reference sequence). Trimming left V 4 bases short and J 7 bases short, with 19 bases between. This CDR3 contains 15 residues. The CDR3 coding sequence is TGTGCCTGGAACAACGGGAACAGGGTGGGTGAAAAACTGTTTTTT. Translated: CAWNNGNRVGEKLFF.

This clonotype has a handful of counts. This chain uses TRBV7-2 with TRBJ2-1, with TRBD1 identical over 9 bases. Losses at the gene ends were 5 bases for V and 7 bases for J; bases not matched to a gene: 9. This CDR3 is 15 amino acids long. CDR1 SGHTA and CDR2 FQGNSA come from the germline V gene. The CDR3, as DNA: TGTGCCAGCAGCAGTACAGGGGGCGGATTTAATGAGCAGTTCTTC. It codes for CASSSTGGGFNEQFF.

This clonotype was picked up many times. The chain uses TRBV2 and TRBJ1-1; perhaps TRBD1 as D (5 bases). CDR1 SNHLY and CDR2 FYNNEI come from the germline V gene. The V end was cut by 4 bases, the J end by 7 bases, with 19 bases between. This CDR3 comprises 15 residues. This chain's CDR3 is CASSGFSGFGGEAFF. CDR3 nucleotides: TGTGCCAGCAGTGGCTTTTCGGGCTTTGGGGGTGAAGCTTTCTTT.

This clonotype was seen ten or more times. The rearrangement joins TRBV2 to TRBJ2-4; D is ambiguous. Germline-derived CDR1 and CDR2 are SNHLY and FYNNEI. This CDR3 has 13 residues. V shed 6 bases and J shed 8 bases, with 14 bases lying between them. The chain's CDR3 is CASRLDPVDIQYF. The CDR3 DNA sequence: TGTGCCAGCAGACTCGACCCCGTTGACATTCAGTACTTC.

J is TRBJ2-3 and V is TRBV28; D may be TRBD2 (6 bases). The DNA end is more similar to TRBJ2-1, so the J call may be wrong. The CDR3 has 16 residues. Germline CDR1 reads MDHEN; CDR2 reads SYDVKM. The CDR3 DNA follows: TGTGCCAGCAGTTCGCTCGGGAGCGGATCCTACAATGAGCAGTTCTTC. This sequence encodes CASSSLGSGSYNEQFF.

At least ten counts were recorded for this clonotype. The chain links TRBV6-5 to TRBJ2-7; 11 bases align to TRBD2. Per the germline V gene, CDR1 is MNHEY and CDR2 is SVGAGI. The CDR3 length is 18 residues. Trimming took 0 bases from V and 0 from J; bases not matched to a gene: 7. CDR3 nucleotide sequence: TGTGCCAGCAGTTACTCGATTTCTAGCGGGGGGAACTCCTACGAGCAGTACTTC. It encodes CASSYSISSGGNSYEQYF.

The chain employs TRBV9 and TRBJ1-1; no firm D call. Trimming took off 6 bases at V and 3 bases at J, with 12 bases between the two ends. The CDR3 is made up of 13 amino acids. Germline CDR1 is SGDLS and CDR2 is YYNGEE. The CDR3 DNA reads TGTGCCAGCACCCCGGGTATCGACACTGAAGCTTTCTTT. Protein sequence: CASTPGIDTEAFF.

This clonotype was seen only once. The chain carries TRBV6-2 or TRBV6-3 and TRBJ1-1; tentative D call: TRBD1 (5 bases). V was shortened by 5 bases and J by 8 bases, with 12 bases between the two germline ends. The CDR3 loop spans 12 amino acids. The germline V gene encodes CDR1 MNHEY and CDR2 SVGEGT. The CDR3 nucleotides read TGTGCCAGCAGTGAAGGGGCAGGAGAAGCTTTCTTT. Amino acid sequence: CASSEGAGEAFF.

This clonotype occurred many times. The CDR3 bases are TGTGCCAGCAGTCCCGGCAGTATCACTGAAGCTTTCTTT. Its translation is CASSPGSITEAFF. The chain has TRBV12-3 or TRBV12-4 and TRBJ1-1; D ambiguous. V shed 5 bases and J shed 4 bases, with 11 bases lying between them. The CDR3 is 13 residues long.

The sample holds a few counts of this clonotype. This sequence joins TRBV29-1 and TRBJ1-2; weak D call: TRBD1 (5 bases). V was clipped by 0 bases and J by 3 bases, with 11 bases between them. The CDR3 length is 14 residues. Germline CDR1 reads SQVTM; CDR2 reads ANQGSEA. CDR3 loop: CSVEDLGTYYGYTF. CDR3 DNA sequence: TGCAGCGTTGAAGATCTGGGGACCTACTATGGCTACACCTTC.

This clonotype has more than one count but fewer than ten. This sequence joins TRBV12-3 or TRBV12-4 and TRBJ1-3; the D gene is possibly TRBD1 (5 bases). Trimming removed 6 bases from V and 5 bases from J, with 26 bases in between. The CDR3 spans 18 residues. The CDR3 sequence is CASSPPPGTQTFRNTIYF. The CDR3 DNA sequence: TGTGCCAGCAGCCCCCCCCCCGGGACCCAAACTTTCCGAAACACCATATATTTT.

This clonotype has just a few counts. This chain connects TRBV5-1 to TRBJ1-1, with 12 bases identical to TRBD1. With 4 bases clipped from V and 4 bases from J, the junction kept 20 bases outside the gene matches. The CDR3 sequence is 20 residues long. Germline CDR1 and CDR2: SGHRS and YFSETQ. CDR3 DNA: TGCGCCAGCAGCCCAGGACTACAGGGACAGGGGGCGCACGAGGCCACTGAAGCTTTCTTT. Its protein is CASSPGLQGQGAHEATEAFF. The variable domain in full, with the rest retrieved from reference TRBV5-1 and TRBJ1-1, is KAGVTQTPRYLIKTRGQQVTLSCSPISGHRSVSWYQQTPGQGLQFLFEYFSETQRNKGNFPGRFSGRQFSNSRSEMNVSTLELGDSALYLCASSPGLQGQGAHEATEAFFGQGTRLTVV.

The chain combines TRBV6-6 with TRBJ1-2; D is ambiguous. Trimming stripped 0 bases from V and 4 bases from J, with 12 bases between. CDR1 is MNHNY, CDR2 SVGAGI, per germline (reference sequence). The CDR3 totals 15 residues. The DNA of the CDR3 is TGTGCCAGCAGTTACTCGGAAGAGGGTCCCTATGGCTACACCTTC. It encodes CASSYSEEGPYGYTF.

This clonotype has ten or more counts. This sequence joins TRBV13 and TRBJ1-2; 9 nucleotides align to TRBD1. V lost 4 bases and J lost 8; bases outside the gene matches: 8. The CDR3 is 14 amino acids. CDR1 is PRHDT and CDR2 is FYEKMQ in the germline V gene (reference sequence). The CDR3 here is CASSSTGGAEGYTF. The CDR3 DNA reads TGTGCCAGCAGCTCCACAGGGGGCGCGGAGGGCTACACCTTC.

Turning to this clonotype: It may be a read error: a sequence one base away is much more abundant. The chain couples TRBV2 to TRBJ1-1; tentative D call: TRBD1 (5 bases). Germline CDR1 is SNHLY and CDR2 is FYNNEI. This CDR3 spans 14 amino acids. V was cut by 6 bases and J by 3 bases, with 14 bases left in between. CDR3 nucleotides: TGTGCCAGCAGGGAGGTCAGCAGGGACACTGAAGCTTTCTTT. Translated: CASREVSRDTEAFF.

This rearrangement joins TRBV27 to TRBJ1-2; D is ambiguous. The V and J ends lost 3 bases and 7 bases respectively, with 12 bases between them. Germline V gene sequence: CDR1 MNHEY, CDR2 SMNVEV (reference sequence). The CDR3 loop spans 13 amino acids. This CDR3 reads CASSFAQEGGYTF. CDR3 DNA: TGTGCCAGCAGTTTTGCCCAGGAGGGTGGCTACACCTTC.

A few counts support this clonotype. V gene TRBV9 combines with J gene TRBJ2-7; possible D gene TRBD1, 7 bases. V gave up 4 bases and J gave up 3 bases, with 17 bases separating them. The CDR3 covers 15 residues. Germline V gene data show CDR1 as SGDLS and CDR2 as YYNGEE. This CDR3 reads CASSSRGTAFYEQYF. In DNA form, the CDR3 reads TGTGCCAGCAGCTCTCGGGGGACAGCATTCTACGAGCAGTACTTC.

This chain uses TRBV27 with TRBJ2-1; TRBD1 matches 10 bases. The germline gives CDR1 MNHEY, CDR2 SMNVEV (reference sequence). CDR3 length: 15 amino acids. J gave up 4 bases and V 5 bases, and 5 bases lay outside the gene matches. The CDR3 DNA reads TGTGCCAGCAGTCGGGACAGGGGTCCTTACAATGAGCAGTTCTTC. Protein: CASSRDRGPYNEQFF.

This clonotype has more than one count but fewer than ten. The genes are TRBV7-6 and TRBJ2-2; TRBD1 matches at 8 bases. V lost 3 bases and J lost 5; bases outside the gene matches: 8. CDR3 length: 16 residues. Looked up from germline, CDR1 is SGHVS and CDR2 is FNYEAQ. The CDR3 sequence is CASSFKTGEVTGELFF. CDR3 in DNA: TGTGCCAGCAGCTTTAAGACAGGGGAAGTAACCGGGGAGCTGTTTTTT.

This clonotype occurred many times. The chain is built from TRBV5-8 and TRBJ1-5, with a weak D call TRBD1 (5 bases). Germline V gene sequence: CDR1 SGHTS, CDR2 YDEGEE. This CDR3 comprises 18 residues. Trimming took 4 bases from V and 1 from J, leaving 21 bases between them. The CDR3 region has the DNA TGTGCCAGCAGCCAAATCGGGTCCTGGGGGTCGAGCAATCAGCCCCAGCATTTT. Encoded protein: CASSQIGSWGSSNQPQHF. The variable domain in full, with the rest retrieved from reference TRBV5-8 and TRBJ1-5, is EAGVTQSPTHLIKTRGQQATLRCSPISGHTSVYWYQQALGLGLQFLLWYDEGEERNRGNFPPRFSGRQFPNYSSELNVNALELEDSALYLCASSQIGSWGSSNQPQHFGDGTRLSIL.

This clonotype was seen more than once but under ten times. The gene calls are TRBV29-1 and TRBJ2-7; 7 bases line up with TRBD1. The V and J ends lost 7 bases and 2 bases, in that order; junction bases with no gene match: 8. The CDR3 spans 13 residues. The germline gives CDR1 SQVTM, CDR2 ANQGSEA. The CDR3 protein is CSARTGHTYEQYF. For the CDR3, the DNA is TGCAGCGCAAGGACAGGCCATACCTACGAGCAGTACTTC.

The chain has TRBV5-6 and TRBJ1-4, with a possible D match to TRBD1 (6 bases). CDR1 and CDR2 (germline): SGHDT, YYEEEE. The CDR3 is 15 amino acids. Deletions cut 4 bases from V and 4 bases from J, with 14 bases between. CDR3 residues: CASSGEGDGNEKLFF. CDR3 nucleotides: TGTGCCAGCAGCGGCGAGGGGGACGGTAATGAAAAACTGTTTTTT.